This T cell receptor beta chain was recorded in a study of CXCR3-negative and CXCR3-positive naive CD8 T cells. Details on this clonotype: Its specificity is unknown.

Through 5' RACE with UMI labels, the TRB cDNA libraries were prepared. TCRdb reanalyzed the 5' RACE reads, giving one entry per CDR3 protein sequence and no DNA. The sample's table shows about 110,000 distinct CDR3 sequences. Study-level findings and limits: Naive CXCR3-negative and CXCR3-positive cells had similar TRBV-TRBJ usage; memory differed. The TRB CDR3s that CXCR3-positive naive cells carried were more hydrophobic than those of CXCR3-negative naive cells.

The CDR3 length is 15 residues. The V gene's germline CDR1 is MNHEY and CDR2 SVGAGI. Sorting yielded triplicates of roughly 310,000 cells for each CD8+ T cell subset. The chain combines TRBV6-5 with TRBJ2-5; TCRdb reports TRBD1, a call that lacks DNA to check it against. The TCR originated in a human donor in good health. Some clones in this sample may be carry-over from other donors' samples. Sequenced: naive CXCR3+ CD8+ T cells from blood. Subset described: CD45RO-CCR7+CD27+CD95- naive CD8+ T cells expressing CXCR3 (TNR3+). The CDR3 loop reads CASTPSGGNQETQYF.